This TCR beta chain stems from a study of T-cell reconstitution after alpha-beta-depleted transplantation in children. Unique molecular identifiers were incorporated into the prepared TCRbeta library. TCRdb re-called the PCR reads with MiXCR, one entry per CDR3 protein. Among approximately 490,000 distinct CDR3 sequences listed, under 15% were seen once. This clonotype was seen only a few times. The CDR3 runs to 14 residues. Germline V lookup: CDR1 MNHNS, CDR2 SASEGT. Trimming cost V 8 bases and J 7 bases; bases outside gene matches: 11. The specimen comprised PBMCs from the stem cell graft donor, sampled from the stem cell graft. The clonotype was recovered from a human donor who donated a stem cell graft to a child with combined immunodeficiency. The V gene is TRBV6-1, the J gene TRBJ2-1; TRBD2 matches 7 bases. This CDR3 reads CASLRTRSGNEQFF. Written as DNA, the CDR3 is TGTGCCAGCTTAAGGACTAGGAGCGGGAATGAGCAGTTCTTC.